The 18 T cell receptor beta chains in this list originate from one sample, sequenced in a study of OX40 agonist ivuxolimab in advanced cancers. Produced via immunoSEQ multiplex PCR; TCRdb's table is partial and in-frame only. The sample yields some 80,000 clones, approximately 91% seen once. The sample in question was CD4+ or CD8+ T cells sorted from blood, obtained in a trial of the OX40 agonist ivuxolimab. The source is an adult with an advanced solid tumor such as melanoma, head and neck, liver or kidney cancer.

The CDR3 loop is CASRAGVDPDTQYF. Here the CDR3 DNA reads TGTGCCAGTAGAGCGGGAGTAGACCCAGATACGCAGTATTTT. The chain uses TRBV19 and TRBJ2-3, with TRBD2 matching 8 bases. This CDR3 is 14 amino acids long. Germline CDR1 and CDR2: LNHDA and SQIVND (reference sequence). Germline trimming cut 6 bases from V and 4 bases from J; bases unmatched to any gene: 6.

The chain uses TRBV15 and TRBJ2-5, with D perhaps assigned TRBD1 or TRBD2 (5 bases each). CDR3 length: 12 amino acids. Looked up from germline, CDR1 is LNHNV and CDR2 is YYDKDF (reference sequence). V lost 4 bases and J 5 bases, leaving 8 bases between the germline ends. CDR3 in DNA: TGTGCCACCAGCATAGGGACCGAGACCCAGTACTTC. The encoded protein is CATSIGTETQYF.

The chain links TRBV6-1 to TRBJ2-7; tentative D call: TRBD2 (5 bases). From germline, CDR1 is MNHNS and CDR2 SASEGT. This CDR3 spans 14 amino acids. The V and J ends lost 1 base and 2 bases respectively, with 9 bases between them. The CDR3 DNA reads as TGTGCCAGCAGTGAAGTGAGGGCACCCTACGAGCAGTACTTC. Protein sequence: CASSEVRAPYEQYF.

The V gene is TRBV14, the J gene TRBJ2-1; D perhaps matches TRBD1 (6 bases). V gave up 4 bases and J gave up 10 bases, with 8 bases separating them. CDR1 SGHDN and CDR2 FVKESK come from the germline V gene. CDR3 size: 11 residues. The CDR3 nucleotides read TGTGCCAGCAGCCGCGGACAGGAGCAGTTCTTC. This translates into CASSRGQEQFF.

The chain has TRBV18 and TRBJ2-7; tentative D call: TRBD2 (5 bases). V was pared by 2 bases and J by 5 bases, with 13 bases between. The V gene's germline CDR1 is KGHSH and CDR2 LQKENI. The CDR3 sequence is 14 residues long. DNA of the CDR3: TGTGCCAGCTCACCAACTAGAGGCCCTAACGAGCAGTACTTC. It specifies CASSPTRGPNEQYF.

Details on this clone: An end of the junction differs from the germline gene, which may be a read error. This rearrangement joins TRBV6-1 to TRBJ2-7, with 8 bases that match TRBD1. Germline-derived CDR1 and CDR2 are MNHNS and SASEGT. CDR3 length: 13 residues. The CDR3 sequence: CASSEQGAPVFPF. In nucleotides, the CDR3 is TGTGCCAGCAGTGAACAGGGGGCACCGGTTTTCCCCTTC.

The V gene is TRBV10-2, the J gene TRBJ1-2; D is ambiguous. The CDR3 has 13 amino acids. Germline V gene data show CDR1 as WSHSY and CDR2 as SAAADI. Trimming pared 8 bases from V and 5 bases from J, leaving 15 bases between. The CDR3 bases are TGCGCCAGCGGACGCCTTCGGGAGTATGGCTACACCTTC. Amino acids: CASGRLREYGYTF.

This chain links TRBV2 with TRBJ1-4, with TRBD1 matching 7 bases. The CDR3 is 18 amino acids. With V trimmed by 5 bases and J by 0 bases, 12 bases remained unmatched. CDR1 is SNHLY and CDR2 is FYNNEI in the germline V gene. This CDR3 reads CASSYRGIIPTTNEKLFF. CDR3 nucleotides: TGTGCCAGCAGTTACAGGGGAATCATACCTACAACTAATGAAAAACTGTTTTTT.

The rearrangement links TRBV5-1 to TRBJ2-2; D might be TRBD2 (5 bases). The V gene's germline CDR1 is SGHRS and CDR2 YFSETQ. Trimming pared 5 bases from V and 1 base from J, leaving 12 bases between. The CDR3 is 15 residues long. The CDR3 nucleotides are TGCGCCAGCAGTCGCGAGCGGTTGAACACCGGGGAGCTGTTTTTT. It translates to CASSRERLNTGELFF.

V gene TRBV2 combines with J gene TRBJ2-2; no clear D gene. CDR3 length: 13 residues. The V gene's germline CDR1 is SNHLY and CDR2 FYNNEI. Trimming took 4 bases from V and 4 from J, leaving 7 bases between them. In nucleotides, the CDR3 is TGTGCCAGCAGTGGCGCAGTCACCGGGGAGCTGTTTTTT. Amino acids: CASSGAVTGELFF.

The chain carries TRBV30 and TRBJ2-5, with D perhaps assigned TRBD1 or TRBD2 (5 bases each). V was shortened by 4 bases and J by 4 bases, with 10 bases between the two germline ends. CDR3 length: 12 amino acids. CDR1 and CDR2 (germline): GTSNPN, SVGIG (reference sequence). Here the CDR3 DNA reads TGTGCCTGGACAGGGACGGGAGAGACCCAGTACTTC. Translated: CAWTGTGETQYF.

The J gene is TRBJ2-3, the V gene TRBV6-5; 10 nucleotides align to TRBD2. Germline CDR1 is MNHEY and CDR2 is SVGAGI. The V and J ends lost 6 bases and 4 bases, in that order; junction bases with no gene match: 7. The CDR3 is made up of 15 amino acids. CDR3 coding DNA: TGTGCCAGCAGCCGAACTAGCGGGATTTCAGATACGCAGTATTTT. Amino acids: CASSRTSGISDTQYF.

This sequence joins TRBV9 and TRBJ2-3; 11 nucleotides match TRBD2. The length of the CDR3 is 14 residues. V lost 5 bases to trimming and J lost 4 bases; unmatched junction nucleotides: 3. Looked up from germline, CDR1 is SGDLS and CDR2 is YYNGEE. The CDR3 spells CASSSGRDADTQYF. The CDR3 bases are TGTGCCAGCAGTAGCGGGAGGGACGCAGATACGCAGTATTTT.

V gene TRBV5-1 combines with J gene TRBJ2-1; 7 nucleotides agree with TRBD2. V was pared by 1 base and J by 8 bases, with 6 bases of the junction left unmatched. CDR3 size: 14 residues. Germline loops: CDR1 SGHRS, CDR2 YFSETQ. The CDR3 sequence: CASSLTAGEDEQFF. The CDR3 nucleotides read TGCGCCAGCAGCTTGACGGCGGGAGAAGATGAGCAGTTCTTC.

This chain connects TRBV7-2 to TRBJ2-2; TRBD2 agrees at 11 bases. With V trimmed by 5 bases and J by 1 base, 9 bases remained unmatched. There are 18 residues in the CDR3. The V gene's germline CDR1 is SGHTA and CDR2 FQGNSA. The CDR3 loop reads CASSPRLAGSGNTGELFF. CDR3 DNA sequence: TGTGCCAGCAGCCCACGACTAGCGGGATCAGGGAACACCGGGGAGCTGTTTTTT.

In DNA, the CDR3 is TGTGCCAGCAGCAAGACAGGGTCTGGAAACACCATATATTTT. It specifies CASSKTGSGNTIYF. This sequence joins TRBV2 and TRBJ1-3; 7 bases are shared with TRBD1. The junction had 3 bases not matched to a gene; V was cut back by 6 bases and J by 1 base. The germline V gene has CDR1 SNHLY and CDR2 FYNNEI. The CDR3 consists of 14 residues.

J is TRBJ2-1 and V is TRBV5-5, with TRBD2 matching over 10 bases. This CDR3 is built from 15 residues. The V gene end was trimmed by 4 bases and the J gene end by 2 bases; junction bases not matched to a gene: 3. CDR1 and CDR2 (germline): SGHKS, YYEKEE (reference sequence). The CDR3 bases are TGTGCCAGCAGCCCCGGGACTAGCGCCTACAATGAGCAGTTCTTC. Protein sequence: CASSPGTSAYNEQFF.

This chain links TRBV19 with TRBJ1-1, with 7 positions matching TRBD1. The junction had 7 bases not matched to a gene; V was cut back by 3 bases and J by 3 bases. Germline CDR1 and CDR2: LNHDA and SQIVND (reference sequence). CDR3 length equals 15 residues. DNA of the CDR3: TGTGCCAGTAGTATCCAGGGGGTTGGGGACACTGAAGCTTTCTTT. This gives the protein CASSIQGVGDTEAFF.